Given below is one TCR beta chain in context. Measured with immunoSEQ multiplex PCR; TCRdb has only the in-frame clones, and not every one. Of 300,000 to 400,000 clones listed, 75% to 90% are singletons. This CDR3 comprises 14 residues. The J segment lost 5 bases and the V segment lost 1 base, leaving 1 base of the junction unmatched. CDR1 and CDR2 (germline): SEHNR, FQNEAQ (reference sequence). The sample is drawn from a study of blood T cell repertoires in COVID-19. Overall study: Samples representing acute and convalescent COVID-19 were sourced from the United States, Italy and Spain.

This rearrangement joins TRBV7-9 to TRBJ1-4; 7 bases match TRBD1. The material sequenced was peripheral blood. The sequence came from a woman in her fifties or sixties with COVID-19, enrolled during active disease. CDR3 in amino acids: CASSLGGGNEKLFF. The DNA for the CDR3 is TGTGCCAGCAGCTTAGGAGGGGGCAATGAAAAACTGTTTTTT.